Given below is one T cell receptor beta chain in context. Other DNA sequences within the sample encode an identical CDR3. V was cut by 2 bases and J by 4 bases, with 9 bases left in between. The germline gives CDR1 GTSNPN, CDR2 SVGIG (reference sequence). The CDR3 runs to 13 residues. The sample is drawn from a study of shared clonotypes between healthy human individuals. Profiling relied on immunoSEQ multiplex PCR, and the TCRdb table lists in-frame clones only, not all of them. The data hold roughly 2.4 million clones, with approximately 94% observed a single time. Splitting of CD4+ cells produced CD45RA+ naive and CD45RA-negative memory subsets.

Input material: naive CD4+ T cells sorted from blood. Subset denoted: CD45RA+ positively selected. This receptor was obtained from a man younger than 35 in good health. This chain links TRBV30 with TRBJ2-1; D is ambiguous. The CDR3 nucleotides read TGTGCCTGGAGTCCTGGGCAGTACAATGAGCAGTTCTTC. Protein: CAWSPGQYNEQFF.